This T cell receptor beta chain stems from a study of shared clonotypes between healthy human individuals. Looking at the study overall: Per donor, three plates held CD4 naive cells, three held CD4 memory, two held CD8 naive and one held CD8 memory.

Study findings and constraints: Naive subsets generally exceeded memory subsets in estimated richness.

The donors were all Caucasian adults (living in Nashville, Tennessee). Per the germline V gene, CDR1 is SNHLY and CDR2 is FYNNEI. CDR3 size: 12 residues. Trimming removed 4 bases from V and 8 bases from J; junction bases left unmatched: 2. This clone was detected once. The target antigen is unknown. Sorted-subset replicate PCRs used 150 to 250 ng of genomic DNA. This amount corresponded to 30,000 to 35,000 T cell genomes. Sequenced by immunoSEQ multiplex PCR; TCRdb stores in-frame clones only, minus some. The profile shows some 2,000,000 clones, under 97% of them singletons. This chain joins TRBV2 and TRBJ2-3; 8 nucleotides line up with TRBD2. Sequences were obtained from naive CD4+ T cells sorted from blood. Subset described: CD45RA+ positively selected. This sequence originates from a man aged 18-30 years in good health. The CDR3 spells CASSGRGGTQYF. CDR3 bases: TGTGCCAGCAGTGGCCGGGGGGGTACGCAGTATTTT. Using reference TRBV2 and TRBJ2-3 for the parts outside the CDR3, the full variable domain is EPEVTQTPSHQVTQMGQEVILRCVPISNHLYFYWYRQILGQKVEFLVSFYNNEISEKSEIFDDQFSVERPDGSNFTLKIRSTKLEDSAMYFCASSGRGGTQYFGPGTRLTVL.